This TCR beta chain is drawn from a study of post-analysis software for immune sequencing data. Presence of unique molecular identifiers characterized the TCR beta cDNA libraries. TCRdb re-analysed the PCR reads in MiXCR, keeping a single row per CDR3 protein. The sample holds about 500,000 distinct CDR3 sequences, under 55% seen once. A remark on this clonotype: Its antigen is currently unknown.

This CDR3 is 15 amino acids long. The V gene end was trimmed by 5 bases and the J gene end by 5 bases; junction bases not matched to a gene: 5. Germline CDR1 and CDR2: SGHTA and FQGTGA. Overall study findings and caveats: About five TRBV segments were more frequent in patients than controls; TRBV5-6, TRBV5-1 and TRBV20-1 belonged to this group. Samples prepared in the same batch strongly co-clustered by F measure.

This sequence joins TRBV7-3 and TRBJ2-1; 11 bases map to TRBD2. The source of this sequence is a girl aged 10 to 17 with multiple sclerosis. The sample taken for sequencing was blood. The CDR3 bases are TGTGCCAGCAGCCCCGGGGGACTAGCGGACAATGAGCAGTTCTTC. It is translated as CASSPGGLADNEQFF.